This paragraph reports one TCR beta chain. Its cognate antigen is unknown. This specimen belongs to a study of shared clonotypes between healthy human individuals. General study points: The sharing of about 5% of naive CD4 clonotypes was seen across a handful of donors. Larger estimated richness was generally recorded for naive subsets relative to memory subsets.

This CDR3 spans 14 amino acids. Per the germline V gene, CDR1 is LGHNA and CDR2 is YNFKEQ. Trimming removed 1 base from V and 4 bases from J; junction bases left unmatched: 4. CD4+ cells yielded CD45RA+ naive and CD45RA-negative memory subsets. Template for every sorted-subset replicate PCR totaled about 0.2 ug DNA, 25,000 to 30,000 T cell genomes. Profiling relied on immunoSEQ multiplex PCR, and the TCRdb table lists in-frame clones only, not all of them. The sample holds 1.4 million to 1.5 million clones, around 97% seen once. The sequencing sample was made of naive CD4+ T cells sorted from blood. Subset given: CD45RA+ positively selected. The TCR was taken from a man aged 25-40 years in good health. J is TRBJ2-7 and V is TRBV4-2; 7 bases agree with TRBD2. CDR3 loop: CASSQGRESYEQYF. For the CDR3, the DNA is TGTGCCAGCAGCCAAGGGCGGGAGAGTTACGAGCAGTACTTC.